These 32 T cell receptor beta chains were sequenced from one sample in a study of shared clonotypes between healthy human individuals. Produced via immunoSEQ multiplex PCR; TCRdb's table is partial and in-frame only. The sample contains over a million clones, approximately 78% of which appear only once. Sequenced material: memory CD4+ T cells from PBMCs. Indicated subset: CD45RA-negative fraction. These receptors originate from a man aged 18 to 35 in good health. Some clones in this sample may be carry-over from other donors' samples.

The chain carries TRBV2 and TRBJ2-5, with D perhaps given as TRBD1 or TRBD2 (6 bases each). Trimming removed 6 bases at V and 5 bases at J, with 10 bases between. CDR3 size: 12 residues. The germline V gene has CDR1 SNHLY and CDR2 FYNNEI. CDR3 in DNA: TGTGCCAGCAGGCGGGACACTGAGACCCAGTACTTC. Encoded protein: CASRRDTETQYF.

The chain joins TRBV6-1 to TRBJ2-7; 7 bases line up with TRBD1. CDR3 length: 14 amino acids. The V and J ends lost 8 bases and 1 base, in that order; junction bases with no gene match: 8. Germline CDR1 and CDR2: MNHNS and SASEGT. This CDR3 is CASDSQGVSYEQYF. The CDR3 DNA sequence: TGTGCCAGCGACAGTCAGGGGGTTTCCTACGAGCAGTACTTC.

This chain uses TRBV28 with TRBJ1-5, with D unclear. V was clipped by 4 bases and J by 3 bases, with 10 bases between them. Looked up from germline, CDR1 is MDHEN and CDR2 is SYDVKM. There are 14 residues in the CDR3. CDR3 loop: CASSSPAINQPQHF. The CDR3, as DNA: TGTGCCAGCAGTTCCCCCGCGATCAATCAGCCCCAGCATTTT.

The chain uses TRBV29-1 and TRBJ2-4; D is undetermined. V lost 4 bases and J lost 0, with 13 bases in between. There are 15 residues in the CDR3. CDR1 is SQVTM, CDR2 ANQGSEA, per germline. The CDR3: CSVAYGNLAKNIQYF. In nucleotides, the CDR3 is TGCAGCGTTGCCTATGGCAACCTAGCCAAAAACATTCAGTACTTC.

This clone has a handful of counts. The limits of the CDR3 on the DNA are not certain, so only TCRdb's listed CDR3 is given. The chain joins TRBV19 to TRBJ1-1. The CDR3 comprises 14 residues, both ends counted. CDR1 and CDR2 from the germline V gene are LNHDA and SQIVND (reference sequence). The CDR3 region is CASTSGRWNTEAFF.

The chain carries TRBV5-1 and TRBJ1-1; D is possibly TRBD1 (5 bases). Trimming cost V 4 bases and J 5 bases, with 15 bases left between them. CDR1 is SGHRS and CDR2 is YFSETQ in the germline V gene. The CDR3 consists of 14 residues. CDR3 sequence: CASSRDPMETEAFF. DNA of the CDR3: TGCGCCAGCAGCCGGGACCCGATGGAAACTGAAGCTTTCTTT.

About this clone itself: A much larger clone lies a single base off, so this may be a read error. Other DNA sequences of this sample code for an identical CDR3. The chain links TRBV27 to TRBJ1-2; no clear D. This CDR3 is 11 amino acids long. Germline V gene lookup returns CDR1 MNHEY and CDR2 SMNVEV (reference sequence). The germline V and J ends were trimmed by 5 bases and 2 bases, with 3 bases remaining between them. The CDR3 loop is CASSGNYGYTF. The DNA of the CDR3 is TGTGCCAGCAGTGGAAACTATGGCTACACCTTC.

CDR3 in DNA: TGTGCCAGCAGTTCCCCCGCGGGTTCCGTGGGAGGGGGAAGCACAGATACGCAGTATTTT. This encodes CASSSPAGSVGGGSTDTQYF. The genes are TRBV28 and TRBJ2-3; D is possibly TRBD2 (7 bases). The CDR3 has 20 amino acids. Trimming took 4 bases from V and 0 from J, leaving 26 bases between them. The germline CDR1 and CDR2 sequences are MDHEN and SYDVKM.

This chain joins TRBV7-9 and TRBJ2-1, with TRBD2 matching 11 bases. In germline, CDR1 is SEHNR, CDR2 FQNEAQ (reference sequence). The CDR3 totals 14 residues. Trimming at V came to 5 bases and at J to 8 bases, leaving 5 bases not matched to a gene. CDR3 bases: TGTGCCAGCAGCCATAGCGGGAGGGGTCATGAGCAGTTCTTC. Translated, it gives CASSHSGRGHEQFF.

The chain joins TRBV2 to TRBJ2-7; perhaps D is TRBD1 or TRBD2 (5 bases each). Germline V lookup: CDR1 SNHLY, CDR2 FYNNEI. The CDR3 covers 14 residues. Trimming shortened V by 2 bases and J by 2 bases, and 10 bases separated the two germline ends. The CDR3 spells CASSEMRGPYEQYF. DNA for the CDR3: TGTGCCAGCAGTGAAATGAGGGGACCCTACGAGCAGTACTTC.

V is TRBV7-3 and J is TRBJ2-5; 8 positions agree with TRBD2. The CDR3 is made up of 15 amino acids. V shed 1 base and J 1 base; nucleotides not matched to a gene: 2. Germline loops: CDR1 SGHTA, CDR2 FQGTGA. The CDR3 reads CASSLIAGSQETQYF. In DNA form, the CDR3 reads TGTGCCAGCAGCTTAATAGCGGGAAGCCAAGAGACCCAGTACTTC. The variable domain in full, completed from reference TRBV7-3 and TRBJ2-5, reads GAGVSQTPSNKVTEKGKYVELRCDPISGHTALYWYRQSLGQGPEFLIYFQGTGAADDSGLPNDRFFAVRPEGSVSTLKIQRTERGDSAVYLCASSLIAGSQETQYFGPGTRLLVL.

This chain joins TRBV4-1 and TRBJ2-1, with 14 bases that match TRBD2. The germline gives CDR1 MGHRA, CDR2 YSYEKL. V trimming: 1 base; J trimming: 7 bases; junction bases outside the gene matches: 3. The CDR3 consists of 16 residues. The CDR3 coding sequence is TGCGCCAGCAGCCAAGGGACTAGCGGGGGGCGGAATGAGCAGTTCTTC. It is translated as CASSQGTSGGRNEQFF.

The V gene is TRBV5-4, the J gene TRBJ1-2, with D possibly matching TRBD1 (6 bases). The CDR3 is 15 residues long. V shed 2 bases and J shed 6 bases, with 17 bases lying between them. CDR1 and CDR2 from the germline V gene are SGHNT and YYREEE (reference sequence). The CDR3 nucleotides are TGTGCCAGCAGCTTAACAGGGTTTCGCGGGGATGGCTACACCTTC. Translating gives CASSLTGFRGDGYTF.

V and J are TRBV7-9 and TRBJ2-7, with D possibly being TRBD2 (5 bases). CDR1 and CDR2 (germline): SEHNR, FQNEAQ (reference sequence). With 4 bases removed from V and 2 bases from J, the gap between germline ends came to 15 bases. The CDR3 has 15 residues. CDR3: CASSSHSASTYEQYF. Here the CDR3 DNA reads TGTGCCAGCAGCTCACATAGCGCATCTACCTACGAGCAGTACTTC.

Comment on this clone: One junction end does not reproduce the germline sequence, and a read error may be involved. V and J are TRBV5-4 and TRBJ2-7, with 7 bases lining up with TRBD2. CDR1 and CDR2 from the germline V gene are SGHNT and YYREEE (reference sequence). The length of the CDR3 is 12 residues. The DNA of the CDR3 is TGTGCCAGCAGCCGTAGCCGCGGGAGTAAGACATTC. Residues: CASSRSRGSKTF. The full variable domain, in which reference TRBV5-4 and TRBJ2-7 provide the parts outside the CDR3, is ETGVTQSPTHLIKTRGQQVTLRCSSQSGHNTVSWYQQALGQGPQFIFQYYREEENGRGNFPPRFSGLQFPNYSSELNVNALELDDSALYLCASSRSRGSKTFGPGTRLTVT.

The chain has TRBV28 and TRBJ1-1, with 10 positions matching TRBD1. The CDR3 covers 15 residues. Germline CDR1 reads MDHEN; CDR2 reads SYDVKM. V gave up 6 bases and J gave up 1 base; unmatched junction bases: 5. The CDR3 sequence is CASSSWDRGNTEAFF. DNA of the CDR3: TGTGCCAGCAGCTCTTGGGACAGGGGGAACACTGAAGCTTTCTTT.

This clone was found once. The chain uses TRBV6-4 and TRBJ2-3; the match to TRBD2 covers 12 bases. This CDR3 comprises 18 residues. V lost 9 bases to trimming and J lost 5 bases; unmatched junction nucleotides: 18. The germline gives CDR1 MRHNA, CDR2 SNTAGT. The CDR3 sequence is CASGPVSSGRAQEDTQYF. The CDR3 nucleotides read TGTGCCAGTGGGCCTGTCTCTAGCGGGAGGGCCCAAGAAGATACGCAGTATTTT.

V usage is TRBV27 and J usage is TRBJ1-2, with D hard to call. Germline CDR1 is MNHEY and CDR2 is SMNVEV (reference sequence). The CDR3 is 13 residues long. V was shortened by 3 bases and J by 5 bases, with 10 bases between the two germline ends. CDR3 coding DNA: TGTGCCAGCAGTTTGGATTGGCAGTATGGCTACACCTTC. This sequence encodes CASSLDWQYGYTF.

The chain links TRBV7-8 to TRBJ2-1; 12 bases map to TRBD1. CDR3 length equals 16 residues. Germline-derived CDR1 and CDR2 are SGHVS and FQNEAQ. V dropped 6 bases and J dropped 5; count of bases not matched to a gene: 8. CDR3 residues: CASRRDRGRKDNEQFF. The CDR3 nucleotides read TGTGCCAGCAGGCGGGACAGGGGGCGGAAGGACAATGAGCAGTTCTTC.

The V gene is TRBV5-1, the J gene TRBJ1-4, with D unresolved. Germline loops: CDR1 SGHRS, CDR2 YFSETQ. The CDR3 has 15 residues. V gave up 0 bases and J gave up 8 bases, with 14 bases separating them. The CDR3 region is CASSLDTLRGEKLFF. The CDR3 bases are TGCGCCAGCAGCTTGGACACCCTCCGCGGGGAAAAACTGTTTTTT.

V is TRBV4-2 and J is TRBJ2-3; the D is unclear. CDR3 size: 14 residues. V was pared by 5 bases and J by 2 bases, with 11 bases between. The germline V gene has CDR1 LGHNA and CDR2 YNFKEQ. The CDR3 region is CASSGLRDTDTQYF. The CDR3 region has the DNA TGTGCCAGCAGCGGGCTAAGGGACACAGATACGCAGTATTTT.

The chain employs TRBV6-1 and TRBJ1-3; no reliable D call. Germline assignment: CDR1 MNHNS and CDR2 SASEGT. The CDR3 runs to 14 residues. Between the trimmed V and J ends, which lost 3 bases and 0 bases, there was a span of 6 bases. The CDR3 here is CASSDMGSGNTIYF. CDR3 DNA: TGTGCCAGCAGTGATATGGGCTCTGGAAACACCATATATTTT.

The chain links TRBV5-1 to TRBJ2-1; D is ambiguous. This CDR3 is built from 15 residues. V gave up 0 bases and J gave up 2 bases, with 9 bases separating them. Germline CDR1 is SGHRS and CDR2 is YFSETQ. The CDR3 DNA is TGCGCCAGCAGCTTGGCCAGTCCTACCTACAATGAGCAGTTCTTC. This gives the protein CASSLASPTYNEQFF.

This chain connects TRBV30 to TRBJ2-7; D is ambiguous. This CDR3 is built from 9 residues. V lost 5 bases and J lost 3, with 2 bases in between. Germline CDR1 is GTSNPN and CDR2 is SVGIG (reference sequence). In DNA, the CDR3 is TGTGCCTGGTTCTACGAGCAGTACTTC. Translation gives CAWFYEQYF.

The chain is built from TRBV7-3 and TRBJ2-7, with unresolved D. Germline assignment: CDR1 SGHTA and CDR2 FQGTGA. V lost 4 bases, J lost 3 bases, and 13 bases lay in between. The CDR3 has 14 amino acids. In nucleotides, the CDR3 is TGTGCCAGCAGCTCTTTTACTTCTAGCTACGAGCAGTACTTC. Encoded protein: CASSSFTSSYEQYF.

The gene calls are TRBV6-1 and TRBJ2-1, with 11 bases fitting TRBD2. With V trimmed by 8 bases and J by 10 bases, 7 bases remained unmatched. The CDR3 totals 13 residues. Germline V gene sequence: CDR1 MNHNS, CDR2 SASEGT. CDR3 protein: CASQRLAGWEQFF. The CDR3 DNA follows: TGTGCCAGCCAGAGACTAGCGGGATGGGAGCAGTTCTTC.

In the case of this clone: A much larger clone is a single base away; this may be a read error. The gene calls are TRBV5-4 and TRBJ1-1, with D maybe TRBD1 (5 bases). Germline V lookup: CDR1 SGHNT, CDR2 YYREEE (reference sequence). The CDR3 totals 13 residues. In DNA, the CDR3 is TGTGCCAGCAGCTTCGACAGAAACATTGAAGCTTTCTTT. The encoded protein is CASSFDRNIEAFF.

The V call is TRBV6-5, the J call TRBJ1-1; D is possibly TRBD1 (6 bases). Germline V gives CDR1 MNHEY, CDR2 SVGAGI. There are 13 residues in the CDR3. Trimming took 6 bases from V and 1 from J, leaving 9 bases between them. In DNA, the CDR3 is TGTGCCAGCAGAATGACAGGGAACACTGAAGCTTTCTTT. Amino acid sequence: CASRMTGNTEAFF.

The CDR3 sequence is CASSVRFKEFF. The CDR3 nucleotides read TGTGCCAGCAGCGTACGGTTTAAGGAGTTCTTC. V and J are TRBV9 and TRBJ2-1; no definite D call. This CDR3 spans 11 amino acids. Trimming stripped 1 base from V and 14 bases from J, with 10 bases between. Germline V lookup: CDR1 SGDLS, CDR2 YYNGEE.

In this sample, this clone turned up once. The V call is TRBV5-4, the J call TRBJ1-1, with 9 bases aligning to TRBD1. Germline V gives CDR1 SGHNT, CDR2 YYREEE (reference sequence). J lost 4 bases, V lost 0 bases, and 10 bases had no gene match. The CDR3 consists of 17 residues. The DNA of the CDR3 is TGTGCCAGCAGCTTGGATCTTCGGGACAGGGAAGTCACTGAAGCTTTCTTT. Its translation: CASSLDLRDREVTEAFF.

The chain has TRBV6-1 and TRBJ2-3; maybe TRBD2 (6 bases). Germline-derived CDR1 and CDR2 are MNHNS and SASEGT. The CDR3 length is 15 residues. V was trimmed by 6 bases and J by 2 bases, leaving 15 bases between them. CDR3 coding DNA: TGTGCCAGCAGAAGCCGGGAGATAGCCACAGATACGCAGTATTTT. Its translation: CASRSREIATDTQYF.

The CDR3 region is CASSFGGALNEQYF. The CDR3 nucleotides are TGCGCCAGCAGCTTCGGGGGGGCCTTGAACGAGCAGTACTTC. The chain has TRBV5-1 and TRBJ2-7, with 8 bases identical to TRBD2. Trimming at V came to 2 bases and at J to 5 bases, leaving 6 bases not matched to a gene. The CDR3 contains 14 residues. Germline-derived CDR1 and CDR2 are SGHRS and YFSETQ.